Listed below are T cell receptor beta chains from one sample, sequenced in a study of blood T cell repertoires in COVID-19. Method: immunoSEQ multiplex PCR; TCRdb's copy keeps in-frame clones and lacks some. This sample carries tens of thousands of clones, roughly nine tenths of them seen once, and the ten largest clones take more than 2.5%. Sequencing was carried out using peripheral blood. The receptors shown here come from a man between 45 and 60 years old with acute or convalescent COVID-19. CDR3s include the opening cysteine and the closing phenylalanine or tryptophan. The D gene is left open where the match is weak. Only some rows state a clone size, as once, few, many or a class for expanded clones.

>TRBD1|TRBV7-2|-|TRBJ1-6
TGTGCCAGCAGCGGGGGGACAGGGGATCCTAATTCACCCCTCCACTTT
CASSGGTGDPNSPLHF
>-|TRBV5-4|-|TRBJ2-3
TGTGCCAGCAGCTTAAGGGGCGGAATAAGCACAGATACGCAGTATTTT
CASSLRGGISTDTQYF
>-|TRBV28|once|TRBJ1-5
TGTGCCAGCAGTTTAGGTTTTACATCTTCGGGACAGCCCCAGCATTTT
CASSLGFTSSGQPQHF
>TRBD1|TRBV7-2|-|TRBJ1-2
TGTGCCAGCAGCTTAGAAGACAGGGTTGTTGGTGGCTACACCTTC
CASSLEDRVVGGYTF
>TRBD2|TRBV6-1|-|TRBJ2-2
TGTGCCAGCAGTGTAGTAGCGGGAGGAGTCACCGGGGAGCTGTTTTTT
CASSVVAGGVTGELFF
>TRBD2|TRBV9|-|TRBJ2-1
TGTGCCAGCAGCGTCACGGGAGGGCCCTACAATGAGCAGTTCTTC
CASSVTGGPYNEQFF
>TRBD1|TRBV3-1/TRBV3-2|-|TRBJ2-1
TGTGCCAGCAGCCGCCGGACAGGGCTAAATGAGCAGTTCTTC
CASSRRTGLNEQFF
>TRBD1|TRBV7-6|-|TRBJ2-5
TGTGCCAGCAGCGCTCTACAGGGGGAAGGAGAGACCCAGTACTTC
CASSALQGEGETQYF
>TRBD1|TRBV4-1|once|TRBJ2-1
TGCGCCAGCAGCCAAGTCGGGACAGGGTACAATGAGCAGTTCTTC
CASSQVGTGYNEQFF
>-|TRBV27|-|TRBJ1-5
TGTGCCAGCAGTTCCAGGGTTAGTCAGCCCCAGCATTTT
CASSSRVSQPQHF
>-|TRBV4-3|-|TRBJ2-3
TGCGCCAGCAGCCAAAATATAGGGGGTCGCACAGATACGCAGTATTTT
CASSQNIGGRTDTQYF
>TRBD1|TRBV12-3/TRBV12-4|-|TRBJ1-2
TGTGCCAGCAGTCTCGGGACAGAAAATGGCTACACCTTC
CASSLGTENGYTF
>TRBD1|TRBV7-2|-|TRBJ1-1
TGTGCCAGCAGCTACCAGGGACAGATGAACACTGAAGCTTTCTTT
CASSYQGQMNTEAFF
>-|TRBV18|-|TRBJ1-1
TGTGCCAGCTCACCAGGGCCGGCGGCTTTCTTT
CASSPGPAAFF
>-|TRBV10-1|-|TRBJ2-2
TGCGCCAGGAGTGAGGGGGAGGGCACCGGGGAGCTGTTTTTT
CARSEGEGTGELFF
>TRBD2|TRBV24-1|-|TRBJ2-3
TGTGCCACCAGTGACCCTAGCGGGAGTGGAACAGATACGCAGTATTTT
CATSDPSGSGTDTQYF
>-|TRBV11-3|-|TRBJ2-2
TGTGCCAGCAGCTTACGAGGGCATGGAGCGAACACCGGGGAGCTGTTTTTT
CASSLRGHGANTGELFF
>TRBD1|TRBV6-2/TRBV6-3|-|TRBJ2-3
TGTGCCAGCAGTCAGGGGGCTATCACAGATACGCAGTATTTT
CASSQGAITDTQYF
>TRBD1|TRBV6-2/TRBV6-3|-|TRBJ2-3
TGTGCCAGCAGTTACCTTGGGACAGGGGGAGATACGCAGTATTTT
CASSYLGTGGDTQYF
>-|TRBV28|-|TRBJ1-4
TGTGCCAGCAGTTTGCTTGTCATACCCGGAACTAATGAAAAACTGTTTTTT
CASSLLVIPGTNEKLFF
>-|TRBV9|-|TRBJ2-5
TGTGCCAGCAGCCCCGCCTGGGCGGAGACCCAGTACTTC
CASSPAWAETQYF
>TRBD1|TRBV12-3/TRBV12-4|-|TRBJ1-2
TGTGCCAGCAGCCTTGGACAGGACTATGGCTACACCTTC
CASSLGQDYGYTF
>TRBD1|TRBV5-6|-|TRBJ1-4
TGTGCCAGCAGCTTCAGGGGGTTTAATGAAAAACTGTTTTTT
CASSFRGFNEKLFF
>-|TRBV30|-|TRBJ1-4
TGTGCCTGGAGCTTAGGCAGGGGCCGGGCGCTGTTTTTT
CAWSLGRGRALFF
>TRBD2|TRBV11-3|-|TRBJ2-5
TGTGCCAGCAGCTTAGGTGGACGGGGGGTGACCCAGTACTTC
CASSLGGRGVTQYF
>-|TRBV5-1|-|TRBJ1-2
TGCGCCAGCAGCCTGGCCAATAACTATGGCTACACCTTC
CASSLANNYGYTF
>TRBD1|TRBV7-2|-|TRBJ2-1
TGTGCCAGCAGTTCTGGGACAGGGAACAATGAGCAGTTCTTC
CASSSGTGNNEQFF
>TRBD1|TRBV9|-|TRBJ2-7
TGTGCCAGCAGCGAGTCCGGACAGGGGCCGACCTACGAGCAGTACTTC
CASSESGQGPTYEQYF
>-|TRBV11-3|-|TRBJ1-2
TGTGCCAGCAGCTTAAGTCAGGGCAACTATGGCTACACCTTC
CASSLSQGNYGYTF
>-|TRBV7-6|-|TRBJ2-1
TGTGCCAGCAGTTACGACAGAAGCTCCTACAATGAGCAGTTCTTC
CASSYDRSSYNEQFF
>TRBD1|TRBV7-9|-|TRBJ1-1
TGTGCCAGCAGCTGGGGGGACAGGGGCTCCACTGAAGCTTTCTTT
CASSWGDRGSTEAFF
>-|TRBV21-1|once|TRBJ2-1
TGTGCCAGCAGCAAATACGTCAGCGACTCCTACAATGAGCAGTTCTTC
CASSKYVSDSYNEQFF
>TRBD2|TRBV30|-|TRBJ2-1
TGTGCCTGGAGTGCCTGGGGACTAGCAGGGGATGAGCAGTTCTTC
CAWSAWGLAGDEQFF
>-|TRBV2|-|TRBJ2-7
TGTGCCAGCAGTGCCCCGGACGGGATCTCCTACGAGCAGTACTTC
CASSAPDGISYEQYF
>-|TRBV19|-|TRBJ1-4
TGTGCCAGTAGCGTGGGGACAAGGAATGAAAAACTGTTTTTT
CASSVGTRNEKLFF
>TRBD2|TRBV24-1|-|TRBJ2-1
TGTGCCACCAGTGATTTGCGACTAGCGGGAGAAAATGAGCAGTTCTTC
CATSDLRLAGENEQFF
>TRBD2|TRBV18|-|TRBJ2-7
TGTGCCAGCTCACTATGGACTAGCGGGATTGAGAACGAGCAGTACTTC
CASSLWTSGIENEQYF
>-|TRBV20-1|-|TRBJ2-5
TGCAGTGCCATCCAAGAGACCCAGTACTTC
CSAIQETQYF
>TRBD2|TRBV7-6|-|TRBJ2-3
TGTGCCAGCAGCTTTCATACCAAACGACTAGCGGAGAACACAGATACGCAGTATTTT
CASSFHTKRLAENTDTQYF
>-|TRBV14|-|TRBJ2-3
TGTGCCAGCAGCCAACGGTTTAGCAGCAACACAGATACGCAGTATTTT
CASSQRFSSNTDTQYF
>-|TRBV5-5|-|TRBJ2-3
TGTGCCAGCAGCCCCGGGGGTCCTAGCACAGATACGCAGTATTTT
CASSPGGPSTDTQYF
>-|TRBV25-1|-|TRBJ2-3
TGTGCCAGCAGTGAACCTCGCGGCGAGGGCACAGATACGCAGTATTTT
CASSEPRGEGTDTQYF
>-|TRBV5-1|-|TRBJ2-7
TGCGCCAGCAGCTTGGCCCGACAGTCCCTGAGCTCCTACGAGCAGTACTTC
CASSLARQSLSSYEQYF
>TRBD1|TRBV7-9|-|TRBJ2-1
TGTGCCATCGACAGGGAGAAAAGGTCCTACAATGAGCAGTTCTTC
CAIDREKRSYNEQFF
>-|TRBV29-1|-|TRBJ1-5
TGCAGCGCGGGACACGATAGCAATCAGCCCCAGCATTTT
CSAGHDSNQPQHF
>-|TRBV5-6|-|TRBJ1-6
TGTGCCAGCAGCATGGACAGTAATTCACCCCTCCACTTT
CASSMDSNSPLHF
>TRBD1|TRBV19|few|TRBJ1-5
TGTGCCAGTAGTGGACAGGGCGGCAATCAGCCCCAGCATTTT
CASSGQGGNQPQHF
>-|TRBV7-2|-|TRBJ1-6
TGTGCCAGCAGCTTCGGGGTTAACGACTCACCCCTCCACTTT
CASSFGVNDSPLHF
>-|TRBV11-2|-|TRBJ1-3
TGTGCCAGCAGCTTTGAGGGAACTGGAAACACCATATATTTT
CASSFEGTGNTIYF
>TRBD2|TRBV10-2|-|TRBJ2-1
TGCGCCAGCAGTGATAGGAGCGGGAGGGCTTACAATGAGCAGTTCTTC
CASSDRSGRAYNEQFF
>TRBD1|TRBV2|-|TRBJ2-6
TGTGCCAGCAACCGACAGGGAGCTGGGGCCAACGTCCTGACTTTC
CASNRQGAGANVLTF
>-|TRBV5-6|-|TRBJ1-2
TGTGCCAGCAGCTTCGATGGGGCTCGAGGCTACACCTTC
CASSFDGARGYTF